Here is one T cell receptor beta chain with its context. No antigen is known for it. The CDR3 sequence is 13 residues long. V shed 1 base and J shed 3 bases, with 6 bases lying between them. Only in-frame clones appear in the TCRdb table, and some are missing; sequencing was by immunoSEQ multiplex PCR. The data hold tens of thousands of clones, with approximately 88% observed a single time. The data were obtained in a study of T cell responses to AZD1222 COVID-19 vaccine. Study results and caveats: Researchers took repertoire samples only after the peak T cell response had come. Possibly, clonal diversity was underestimated; donors were largely white British and included more females.

The sample here was peripheral blood, taken on day 0 of AZD1222 vaccination. This sequence joins TRBV12-3 or TRBV12-4 and TRBJ1-2; D not resolved. The source is an adult in good health. The CDR3 is CASSLGGYYGYTF. As DNA, the CDR3 is TGTGCCAGCAGTTTAGGAGGATACTATGGCTACACCTTC.